This T cell receptor beta chain was found in a study of Graves' ophthalmopathy and Graves' hyperthyroidism. The wider study: Before any treatment, peripheral blood was taken at the initial diagnosis.

This clonotype has ten or more counts. The authors amplified TCR beta CDR3 regions, and they did so from RNA transcripts for repertoire sequencing. HTBI primers were employed in first-round RT-PCR, then a second-round multiplex PCR followed. TCRdb redid the calling of the multiplex PCR reads with MiXCR, one entry per CDR3 protein. The table records hundreds of thousands of distinct CDR3 sequences, 20% to 25% of them present only once. The TCR originated in a woman aged 18-35 years with stable Graves' hyperthyroidism. Specimen: peripheral blood.

The CDR3 loop reads CASIRLAGDGEQYF. The CDR3 DNA reads as TGTGCCAGCATTCGACTAGCGGGAGACGGAGAGCAGTACTTC. V is TRBV2 and J is TRBJ2-7; 12 nucleotides match TRBD2. Germline V lookup: CDR1 SNHLY, CDR2 FYNNEI. J lost 7 bases, V lost 7 bases, and 8 bases had no gene match. The CDR3 sequence is 14 residues long.